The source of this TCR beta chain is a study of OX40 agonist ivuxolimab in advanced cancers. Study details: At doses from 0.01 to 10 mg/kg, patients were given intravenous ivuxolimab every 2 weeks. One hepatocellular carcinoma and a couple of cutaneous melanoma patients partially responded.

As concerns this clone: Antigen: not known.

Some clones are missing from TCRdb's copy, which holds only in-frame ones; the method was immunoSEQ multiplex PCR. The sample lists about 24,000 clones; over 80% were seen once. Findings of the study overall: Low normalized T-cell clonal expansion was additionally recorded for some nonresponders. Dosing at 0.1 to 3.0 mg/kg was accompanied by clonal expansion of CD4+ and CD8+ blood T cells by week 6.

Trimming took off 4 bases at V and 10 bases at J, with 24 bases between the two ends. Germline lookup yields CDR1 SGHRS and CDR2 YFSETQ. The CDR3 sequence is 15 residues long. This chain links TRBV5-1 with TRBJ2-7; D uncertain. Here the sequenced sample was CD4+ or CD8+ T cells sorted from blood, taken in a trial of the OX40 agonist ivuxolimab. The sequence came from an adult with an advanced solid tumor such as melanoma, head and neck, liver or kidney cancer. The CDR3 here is CASSPDPGTAPLQYF. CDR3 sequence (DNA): TGCGCCAGCAGCCCCGATCCTGGAACGGCGCCTCTCCAGTACTTC.